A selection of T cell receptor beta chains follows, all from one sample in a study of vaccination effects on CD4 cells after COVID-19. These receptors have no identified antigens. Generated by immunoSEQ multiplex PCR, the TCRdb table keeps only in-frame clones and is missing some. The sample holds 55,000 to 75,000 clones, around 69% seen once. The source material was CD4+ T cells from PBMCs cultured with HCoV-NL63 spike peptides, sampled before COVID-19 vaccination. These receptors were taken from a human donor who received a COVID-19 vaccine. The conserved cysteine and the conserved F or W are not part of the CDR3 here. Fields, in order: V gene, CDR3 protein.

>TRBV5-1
ASSLTGGRDGELF
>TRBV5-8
ASSLVTGPSRGNTIY
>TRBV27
ASSPRQGNTIY
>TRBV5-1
ASGQGPYTGELF
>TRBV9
ASSLSGGRTDTQY
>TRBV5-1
ASRVLEGADVLT
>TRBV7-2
ASSLASVGLGSPLH
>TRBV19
ASSIVAGQGNYGYT
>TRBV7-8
ASSLSTEAF
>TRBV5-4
ASKDRGGDTQY
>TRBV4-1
ASSQVWVNTEAF
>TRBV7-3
ASSLTDRGGYGYT
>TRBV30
AWSVFGGQETQY
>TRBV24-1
ATSDPGQGETGELF
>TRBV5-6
ASRQSESRQF
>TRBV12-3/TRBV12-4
ASSFQPGEKLF
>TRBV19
ASNEIRDRLNTEAF
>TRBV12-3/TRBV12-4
ASSSPDKPQH
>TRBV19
ASSRGGDYGYT
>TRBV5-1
ASSLEKGDGEQF
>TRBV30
AWSPTGVRTYGYT
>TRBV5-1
ASDAGTGNSGDGYT
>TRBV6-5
ASSYSSVRANEKLF
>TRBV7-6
ASSPGFGTNYGYT
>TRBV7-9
ASSSRRQGTGNTIY
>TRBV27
ASSGTAQETQY
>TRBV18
ASSPTGYGNQPQH
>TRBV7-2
ASSSGGLAQETQY
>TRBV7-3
ASSLRRGAPTNEKLF
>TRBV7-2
ASSSQYSLGSEQF